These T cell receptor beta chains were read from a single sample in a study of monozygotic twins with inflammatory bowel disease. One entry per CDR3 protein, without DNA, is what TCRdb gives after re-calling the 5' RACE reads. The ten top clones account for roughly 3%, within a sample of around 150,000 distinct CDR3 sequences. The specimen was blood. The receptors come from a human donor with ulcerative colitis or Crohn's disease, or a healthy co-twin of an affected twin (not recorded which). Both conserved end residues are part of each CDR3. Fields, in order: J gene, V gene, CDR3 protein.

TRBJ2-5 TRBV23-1 CASSQGAETQYF
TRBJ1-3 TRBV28 CASIRTNTGNTIYF
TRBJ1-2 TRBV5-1 CASSLVAHPNYGYTF
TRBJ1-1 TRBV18 CASSPNGVRPNTEAFF
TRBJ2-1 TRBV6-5 CASSYRDTYNEQFF
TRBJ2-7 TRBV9 CASSVGPGGAANEQYF
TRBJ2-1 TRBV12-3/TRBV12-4 CAISTSGFSLSSYNEQFF
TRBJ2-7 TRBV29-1 CSVAGTSGSAGRVEQYF
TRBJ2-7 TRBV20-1 CSASGHLAGASPDPEQYF
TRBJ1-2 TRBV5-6 CASSWTGGADYGYTF
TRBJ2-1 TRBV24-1 CATSASVGSGSYNEQFF
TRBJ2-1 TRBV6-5 CASSYGGYNEQFF
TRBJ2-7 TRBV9 CASSSNSGTSYEQYF
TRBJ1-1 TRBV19 CASSGQHTGTEAFF
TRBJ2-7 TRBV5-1 CASSLVSGGRPYEQYF
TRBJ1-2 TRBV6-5 CASSSSRQGPHRYGYTF
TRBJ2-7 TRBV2 CASTFPSGRMAEQYF
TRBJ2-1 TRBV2 CASSEALSGRGEQFF
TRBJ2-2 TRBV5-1 CASSLASSAEKLFF
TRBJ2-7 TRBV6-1 CAAGFLGYEQYF
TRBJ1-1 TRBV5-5 CASTGETPLMNTEAFF
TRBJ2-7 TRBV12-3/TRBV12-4 CASSRGPLPYEQYF
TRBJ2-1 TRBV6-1 CASSPDRSSYNEQFF
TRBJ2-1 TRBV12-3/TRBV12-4 CASAPEGYNEQFF
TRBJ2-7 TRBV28 CASKQGAYEQYF
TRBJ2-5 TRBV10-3 CAITKDREQETQYF
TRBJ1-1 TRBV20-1 CSARDLKGWDTEAFF
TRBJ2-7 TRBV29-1 CSCGGRGFYEQYF
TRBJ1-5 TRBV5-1 CASSLEDRDQPQHF
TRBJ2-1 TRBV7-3 CASSSGGAGALNEQFF
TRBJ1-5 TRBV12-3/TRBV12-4 CASSLGQGPNQPQHF
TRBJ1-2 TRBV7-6 CASSYDPGPLGYTF
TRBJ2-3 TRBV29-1 CSVDKGNTDTQYF
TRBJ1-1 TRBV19 CASAITGRRDTEAFF
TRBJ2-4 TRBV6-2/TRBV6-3 CASRPDRDLAKNIQYF
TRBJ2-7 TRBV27 CASSTARGVNEQYF
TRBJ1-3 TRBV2 CASSEAGSPGNTIYF
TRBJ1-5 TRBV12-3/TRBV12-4 CASSSHIDSNQPQHF
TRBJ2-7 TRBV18 CASSPGDSYEQYF
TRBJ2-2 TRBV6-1 CASRQQGANTGELFF
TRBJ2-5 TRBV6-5 CASSYEPGRKTQYF
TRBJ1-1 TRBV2 CASKSTPNTEAFF
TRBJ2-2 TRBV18 CASSPKSASGRTFANTGELFF
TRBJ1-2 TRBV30 CAWRPPGTVYGYTF
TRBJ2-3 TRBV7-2 CASSQASLAGVTQYF
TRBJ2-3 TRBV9 CASNGGGAGHVADTQYF
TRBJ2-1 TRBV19 CASSIGAGAEQFF
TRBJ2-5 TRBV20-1 CSAGDSARLGETQYF
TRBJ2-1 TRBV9 CASSVALGQNNEQFF
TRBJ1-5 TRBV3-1 CASSQTTPTGDQPQHF
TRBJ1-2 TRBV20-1 CSAREDGDFAF
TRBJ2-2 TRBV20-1 CSATGTSNTGELFF
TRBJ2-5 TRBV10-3 CAISESRDRGRETQYF
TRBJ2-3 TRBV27 CASSFDPTDTQYF
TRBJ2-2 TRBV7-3 CASSLVIDRNTGELFF
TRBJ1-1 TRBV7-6 CASSLEFGTGGSTEAFF
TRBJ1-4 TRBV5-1 CASSLRGASEKLFF
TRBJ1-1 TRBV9 CASSAEPLVSGTEAFF
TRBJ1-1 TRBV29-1 CSVDTGVGEAFF
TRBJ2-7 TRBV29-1 CSVRKDSYEQYF